A single sample is the source of the 4 T cell receptor beta chains below, sequenced in a study of T cell clones after liver transplantation. Repertoires were generated with immunoSEQ multiplex PCR, while TCRdb's copy carries only in-frame clones and drops some. The repertoire holds around 77,000 clones, 80% seen once, with approximately 0.79% in the top ten. This material consisted of CD4+ T cells from blood, taken 12 months after liver transplant. These receptors were taken from a human patient who received a liver transplant. A subset of T cells may come from the graft donor.

This rearrangement joins TRBV4-3 to TRBJ1-5, with D perhaps matching TRBD1 (6 bases). The germline CDR1 and CDR2 sequences are LGHNA and YSLEER. Trimming pared 0 bases from V and 6 bases from J, leaving 12 bases between. The CDR3 has 15 residues. The CDR3 sequence is CASSQDLGGIQPQHF. Written as DNA, the CDR3 is TGCGCCAGCAGCCAAGATCTTGGGGGCATTCAGCCCCAGCATTTT.

Only a few counts were recorded for this clone. This sequence joins TRBV2 and TRBJ1-2; D gene ambiguous. Germline-derived CDR1 and CDR2 are SNHLY and FYNNEI. With 8 bases removed from V and 5 bases from J, the gap between germline ends came to 12 bases. There are 12 residues in the CDR3. DNA of the CDR3: TGTGCCAGCCTGAGGAGCTTATATGGCTACACCTTC. It is translated as CASLRSLYGYTF. Combining the CDR3 with reference TRBV2 and TRBJ1-2 gives the whole variable domain EPEVTQTPSHQVTQMGQEVILRCVPISNHLYFYWYRQILGQKVEFLVSFYNNEISEKSEIFDDQFSVERPDGSNFTLKIRSTKLEDSAMYFCASLRSLYGYTFGSGTRLTVV.

This rearrangement joins TRBV5-5 to TRBJ2-7; D may be TRBD2 (5 bases). This CDR3 is 15 amino acids long. V was trimmed by 4 bases and J by 5 bases, leaving 19 bases between them. The germline V gene encodes CDR1 SGHKS and CDR2 YYEKEE (reference sequence). In nucleotides, the CDR3 is TGTGCCAGCAGCCTGGTGGGGTTCATCGGGAACGAGCAGTACTTC. Translation gives CASSLVGFIGNEQYF. Filled out from reference TRBV5-5 and TRBJ2-7, the complete variable domain reads DAGVTQSPTHLIKTRGQQVTLRCSPISGHKSVSWYQQVLGQGPQFIFQYYEKEERGRGNFPDRFSARQFPNYSSELNVNALLLGDSALYLCASSLVGFIGNEQYFGPGTRLTVT.

The table lists this clone with a count of one. The genes are TRBV27 and TRBJ2-7, with a tentative D call TRBD2 (6 bases). The CDR3 length is 14 residues. Trimming shortened V by 7 bases and J by 8 bases, and 21 bases separated the two germline ends. Germline lookup yields CDR1 MNHEY and CDR2 SMNVEV (reference sequence). In nucleotides, the CDR3 is TGTGCCAGCACCCCAGGGAGGTCCGACGGAAAGCAGTACTTC. Amino acids: CASTPGRSDGKQYF.